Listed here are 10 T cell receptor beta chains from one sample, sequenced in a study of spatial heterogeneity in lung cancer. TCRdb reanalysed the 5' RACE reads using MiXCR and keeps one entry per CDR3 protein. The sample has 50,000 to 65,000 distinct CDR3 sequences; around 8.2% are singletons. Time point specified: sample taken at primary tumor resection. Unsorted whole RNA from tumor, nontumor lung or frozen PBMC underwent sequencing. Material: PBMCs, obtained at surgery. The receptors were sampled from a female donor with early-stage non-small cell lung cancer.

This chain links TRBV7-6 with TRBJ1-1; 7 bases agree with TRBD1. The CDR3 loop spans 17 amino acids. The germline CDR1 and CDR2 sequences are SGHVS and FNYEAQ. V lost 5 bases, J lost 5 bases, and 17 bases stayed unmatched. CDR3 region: CASSPRTGRVAMTEAFF. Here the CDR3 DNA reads TGTGCCAGCAGCCCCCGGACAGGAAGGGTCGCGATGACTGAAGCTTTCTTT.

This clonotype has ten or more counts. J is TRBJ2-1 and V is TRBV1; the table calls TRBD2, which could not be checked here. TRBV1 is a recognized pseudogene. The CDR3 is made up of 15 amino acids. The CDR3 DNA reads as TGCACCAGCAGCCGTGGACTTTTTCGGACGGATGAGCAGTTCTTC. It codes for CTSSRGLFRTDEQFF.

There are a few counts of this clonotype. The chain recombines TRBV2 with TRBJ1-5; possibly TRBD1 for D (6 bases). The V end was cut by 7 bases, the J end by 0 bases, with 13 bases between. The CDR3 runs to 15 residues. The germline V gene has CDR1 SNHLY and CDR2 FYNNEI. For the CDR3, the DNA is TGTGCCAGCAATCCCGGGACAAATAGCAATCAGCCCCAGCATTTT. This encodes CASNPGTNSNQPQHF.

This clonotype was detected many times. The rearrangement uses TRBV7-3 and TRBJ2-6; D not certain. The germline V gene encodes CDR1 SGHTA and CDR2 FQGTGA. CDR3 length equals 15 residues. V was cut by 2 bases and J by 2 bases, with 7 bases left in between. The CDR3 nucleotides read TGTGCCAGCAGCTTACTGGGCACTGGGGCCAACGTCCTGACTTTC. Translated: CASSLLGTGANVLTF.

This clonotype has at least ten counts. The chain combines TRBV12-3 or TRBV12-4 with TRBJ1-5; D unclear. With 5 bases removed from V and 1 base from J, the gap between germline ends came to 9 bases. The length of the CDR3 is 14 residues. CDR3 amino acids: CASSPDNSNQPQHF. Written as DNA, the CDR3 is TGTGCCAGCAGTCCTGATAACAGCAATCAGCCCCAGCATTTT.

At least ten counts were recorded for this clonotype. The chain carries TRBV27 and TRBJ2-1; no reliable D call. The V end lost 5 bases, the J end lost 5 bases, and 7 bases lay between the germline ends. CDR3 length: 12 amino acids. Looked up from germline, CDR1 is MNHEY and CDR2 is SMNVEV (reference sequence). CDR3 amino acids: CASSGRNNEQFF. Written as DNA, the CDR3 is TGTGCCAGCAGTGGCCGGAACAATGAGCAGTTCTTC.

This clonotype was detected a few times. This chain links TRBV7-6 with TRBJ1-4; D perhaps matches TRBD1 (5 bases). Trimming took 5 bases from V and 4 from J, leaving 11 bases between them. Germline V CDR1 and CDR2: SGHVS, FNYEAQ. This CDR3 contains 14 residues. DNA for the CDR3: TGTGCCAGCAGCATAAGGGACGGTAATGAAAAACTGTTTTTT. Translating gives CASSIRDGNEKLFF.

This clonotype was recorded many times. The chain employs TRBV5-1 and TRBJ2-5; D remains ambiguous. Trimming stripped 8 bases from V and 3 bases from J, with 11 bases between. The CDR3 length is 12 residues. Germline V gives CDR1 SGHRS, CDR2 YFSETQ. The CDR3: CASGHPKETQYF. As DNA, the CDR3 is TGCGCCAGTGGCCACCCGAAAGAGACCCAGTACTTC.

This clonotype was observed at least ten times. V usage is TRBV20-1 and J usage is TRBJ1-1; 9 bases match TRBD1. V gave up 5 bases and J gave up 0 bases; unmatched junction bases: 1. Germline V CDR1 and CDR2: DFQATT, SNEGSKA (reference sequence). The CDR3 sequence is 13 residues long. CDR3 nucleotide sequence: TGCAGTGCTGGACAGGGGCTGAACACTGAAGCTTTCTTT. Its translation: CSAGQGLNTEAFF.

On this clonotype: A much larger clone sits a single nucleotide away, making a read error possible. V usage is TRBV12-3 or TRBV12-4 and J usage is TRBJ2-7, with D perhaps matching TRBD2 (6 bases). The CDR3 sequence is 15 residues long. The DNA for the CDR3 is TGTGCCAGCAGTTTAAGCGGGCAGCTCACCTACGAGCGGTACTTC. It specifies CASSLSGQLTYERYF.